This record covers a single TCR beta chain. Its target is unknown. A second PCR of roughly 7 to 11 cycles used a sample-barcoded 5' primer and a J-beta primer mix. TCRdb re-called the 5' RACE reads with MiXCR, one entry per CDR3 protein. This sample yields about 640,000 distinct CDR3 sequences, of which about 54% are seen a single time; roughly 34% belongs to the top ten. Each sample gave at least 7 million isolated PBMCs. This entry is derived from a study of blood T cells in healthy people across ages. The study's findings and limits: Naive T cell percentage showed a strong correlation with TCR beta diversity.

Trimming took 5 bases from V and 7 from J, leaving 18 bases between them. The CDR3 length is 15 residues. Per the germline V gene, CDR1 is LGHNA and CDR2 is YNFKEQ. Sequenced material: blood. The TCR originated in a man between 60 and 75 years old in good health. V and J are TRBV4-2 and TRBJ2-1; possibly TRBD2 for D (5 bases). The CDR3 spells CASSRSSGEGNEQFF. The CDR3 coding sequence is TGTGCCAGCAGCAGGAGCTCCGGGGAAGGGAATGAGCAGTTCTTC.